The following is a T cell receptor (beta chain) sequence with its context. Its antigen remains unidentified. Base qualities are not provided; no much larger clone lies one nucleotide away. Different DNA sequences within this sample yield the same CDR3. TCR CDR3 regions were amplified from genomic DNA by multiplex PCR using the deep immunoSEQ assay. Genomic DNA extracted from each cell subset was distributed evenly over all wells of several immunoSEQ 96-well plates, and each plate served as one replicate. Each replicate PCR for sorted subsets received approximately 200 ng genomic DNA, equal to roughly 29,000 T cell genomes. The purified libraries were quantified using a Qubit 3.0 fluorometer, sized with a Bioanalyzer 2100, and then quantified again using the KAPA Library Quantification kit. A separate single-read 150-cycle Illumina NextSeq 550 flow cell was used to sequence each immunoSEQ 96-well plate. The paper's processing steps were these. Because the immunoSEQ output held only junctional sequences and lacked quality scores, the filtering could not match the filtering applied to full-length reads. Sequences were annotated with PyIR, a Python wrapper for IgBLAST v1.9, using IMGT germline references to assign V/J genes and CDR3. Any read was removed if the V/J assignment was weak (E-value above 1e-6), the CDR3 was missing, or the read contained stop codons, out-of-frame junctions, or ambiguous translated residues. V3J clonotypes were defined as sequences sharing the same inferred V gene, J gene, and CDR3 amino acid sequence. Percentage overlap between repertoires was calculated by dividing the number of shared unique clonotypes by the size of the smaller repertoire. RTK rarefaction, the Chao1 estimator, and Recon v2.1 estimates of unobserved clonotypes were used to assess repertoire richness. OLGA was used to compute generation probabilities for all TCRbeta clonotypes that the gDNA method yielded from a handful of donors. TCRdb retrieved this table from immuneACCESS and kept in-frame rearrangements only. Not all clones are present; in checked studies, unresolved V genes account for under half, and no reason is known for the remainder. V, J and clone size were drawn from that table, and D and trimming were deduced from the DNA. The sample profile shows about 1.5 million clones; roughly 98% of them were found once. Around 0.45% of the sample comes from the top ten.

The CDR3 sequence holds 11 residues, the cysteine and phenylalanine included. Only the CDR3 DNA stays, 33 bases, in frame from base 1. V drops 7 bases and J drops 0 bases, leaving 7 bases in between. CDR1 and CDR2, per the germline V gene, are SQVTM and ANQGSEA. The donors were healthy, HIV-negative adults with no recently reported acute infections or vaccinations. All donors were Caucasian adults living in Nashville, Tennessee, USA. CD4+ T cells were enriched through magnetic negative selection, after which naive cells were positively selected on CD45RA and the remaining negative fraction served as the memory subset. Blood was obtained by leukapheresis, after which PBMCs were separated by Ficoll-Histopaque density gradient centrifugation and cryopreserved in liquid nitrogen vapor phase. Analytical flow cytometry was used to check the purity and quantity of each magnetically sorted T cell population. Genomic DNA was isolated from each sorted fraction and quantified by UV absorbance on a Nanodrop 2000c.

This specimen comes from a study of shared clonotypes between healthy human individuals (dated by TCRdb to 2018 to 2020). In the study overall: A few men and two women, aged 18 to 49 years, made up the cohort. For each donor, three plates each were used for CD4 naive and CD4 memory, two plates were used for CD8 naive, and one plate was used for CD8 memory. The study deeply sequenced blood TCR repertoires of about 5 healthy adults to estimate repertoire size and the extent of clonotype sharing between individuals. Different laboratories and diverse techniques were used to prepare libraries and sequence TCR repertoires, to increase sequencing depth and limit assay-specific biases. Between about 0.9 and 10 billion PBMCs per donor were obtained by leukapheresis.

Here is what the overall study found, with its caveats: Naive subsets generally had larger estimated clonotype richness than memory subsets did. Rarefaction of sorted-subset datasets indicated incomplete sequencing despite the large sequencing depth. Sampling was restricted to blood, and TCR repertoires in tissue are likely to differ from TCR repertoires in blood. Because the study included a small number of donors, the genetic and exposure-history diversity represented was limited. Compared with non-shared clonotypes, clonotypes shared by all four sorted-subset donors had higher generation probabilities. Based on pairwise subsampling, the degree of clonotype sharing among donors was expected to be affected by sequencing depth. When several donors were compared, the shared fraction of clonotypes was about 5.2% for naive CD4, 3.5% for naive CD8, more than 2% for memory CD4, and 0.35% to 0.4% for memory CD8.

The V gene is TRBV29-1 and the J gene is TRBJ2-7, with TRBD2 perhaps the D gene, on 6 matching bases. The TCR originated in a man aged 30 to 39 in good health. Source material: naive CD4+ T cells sorted from blood. Explained via the paper, the cell subset or site label denotes: CD45RA+ positively selected. The CDR3 sequence is CSGRDSYEQYF. The DNA sequence reads TGCAGCGGGCGGGACTCCTACGAGCAGTACTTC.